The next 28 T cell receptor beta chains were all read from a single sample in a study of OX40 agonist ivuxolimab in advanced cancers. The repertoire was sequenced with immunoSEQ multiplex PCR; TCRdb's copy has only in-frame clones and lacks some. The sample lists more than 40,000 clones; 88% were seen once. Here the sequenced sample was CD4+ or CD8+ T cells sorted from blood, taken in a trial of the OX40 agonist ivuxolimab. The receptors shown here come from an adult with an advanced solid tumor such as melanoma, head and neck, liver or kidney cancer.

The chain couples TRBV6-6 to TRBJ2-7; D remains ambiguous. Trimming took 5 bases from V and 5 from J, leaving 16 bases between them. Germline CDR1 and CDR2: MNHNY and SVGAGI (reference sequence). The CDR3 spans 14 residues. Here the CDR3 reads CASSTLHKPDEQYF. CDR3 DNA sequence: TGTGCCAGCAGTACCCTGCACAAGCCCGACGAGCAGTACTTC.

This sequence joins TRBV7-8 and TRBJ2-1, with D hard to call. CDR3 length equals 15 residues. Per the germline V gene, CDR1 is SGHVS and CDR2 is FQNEAQ. V was clipped by 2 bases and J by 8 bases, with 16 bases between them. The CDR3 loop reads CASSLNAGTWDEQFF. The CDR3 region has the DNA TGTGCCAGCAGCTTAAATGCTGGCACTTGGGATGAGCAGTTCTTC. Variable domain in full (rest from reference TRBV7-8 and TRBJ2-1): GAGVSQSPRYKVAKRGQDVALRCDPISGHVSLFWYQQALGQGPEFLTYFQNEAQLDKSGLPSDRFFAERPEGSVSTLKIQRTQQEDSAVYLCASSLNAGTWDEQFFGPGTRLTVL.

This chain connects TRBV5-1 to TRBJ2-3; 11 bases match TRBD2. The CDR3 covers 16 residues. Trimming cost V 4 bases and J 4 bases; bases outside gene matches: 8. CDR1 and CDR2 (germline): SGHRS, YFSETQ. The CDR3 loop is CASSALAGVEADTQYF. CDR3 sequence (DNA): TGCGCCAGCAGCGCACTAGCGGGAGTGGAGGCAGATACGCAGTATTTT.

CDR3: CASSPGGGGATGEQFF. The CDR3 DNA follows: TGTGCCAGCAGCCCTGGAGGCGGGGGGGCCACGGGTGAGCAGTTCTTC. This chain links TRBV9 with TRBJ2-1; 9 nucleotides agree with TRBD2. This CDR3 is 16 amino acids long. Germline V CDR1 and CDR2: SGDLS, YYNGEE. V lost 4 bases and J lost 9; bases outside the gene matches: 14.

The V call is TRBV19, the J call TRBJ2-1; 8 bases are a match to TRBD1. Trimming cost V 7 bases and J 1 base; bases outside gene matches: 9. There are 16 residues in the CDR3. In germline, CDR1 is LNHDA, CDR2 SQIVND (reference sequence). In DNA form, the CDR3 reads TGTGCCAGTACCCCATGGACAGGGCGGTCCTACAATGAGCAGTTCTTC. It encodes CASTPWTGRSYNEQFF.

The gene calls are TRBV6-1 and TRBJ1-5, with D perhaps matching TRBD1 (5 bases). From germline, CDR1 is MNHNS and CDR2 SASEGT. The CDR3 has 14 amino acids. The V end lost 6 bases, the J end lost 4 bases, and 13 bases lay between the germline ends. CDR3 protein: CASSLPGSNQPQHF. The CDR3 DNA is TGTGCCAGCAGCCTCCCAGGGTCTAATCAGCCCCAGCATTTT.

The chain joins TRBV7-2 to TRBJ2-1; 12 bases fit TRBD2. The V segment lost 1 base and the J segment 8 bases; nucleotides outside the gene matches: 6. Germline V lookup: CDR1 SGHTA, CDR2 FQGNSA. There are 16 residues in the CDR3. CDR3 loop: CASSLGLAGGSDEQFF. The CDR3 nucleotides are TGTGCCAGCAGCTTAGGGCTAGCGGGAGGGAGTGATGAGCAGTTCTTC.

This chain uses TRBV6-5 with TRBJ1-6; D unclear. Germline V gene sequence: CDR1 MNHEY, CDR2 SVGAGI. This CDR3 contains 15 residues. Trimming took 6 bases from V and 0 from J, leaving 9 bases between them. CDR3: CASSRDSSYNSPLHF. The CDR3 DNA follows: TGTGCCAGCAGCCGAGATAGCTCCTATAATTCACCCCTCCACTTT.

The chain combines TRBV30 with TRBJ2-7, with 9 bases that match TRBD2. Per germline, CDR1 GTSNPN and CDR2 SVGIG (reference sequence). The CDR3 spans 14 residues. The V and J ends lost 4 bases and 3 bases, in that order; junction bases with no gene match: 7. In DNA form, the CDR3 reads TGTGCCTGGAATAGCGGGAGTAGTTTCTACGAGCAGTACTTC. Translated: CAWNSGSSFYEQYF.

The CDR3 DNA sequence: TGTGCCAGCAGCTACCGGGCCTACACAGATACGCAGTATTTT. It yields the protein CASSYRAYTDTQYF. The chain recombines TRBV7-2 with TRBJ2-3; unclear D gene. The V end lost 4 bases, the J end lost 2 bases, and 10 bases lay between the germline ends. This CDR3 has 14 residues. CDR1 is SGHTA, CDR2 FQGNSA, per germline.

This clone was seen many times. This chain links TRBV9 with TRBJ2-3, with D perhaps TRBD2 (6 bases). Germline CDR1 and CDR2: SGDLS and YYNGEE. V gave up 3 bases and J gave up 1 base, with 15 bases separating them. There are 16 residues in the CDR3. The CDR3 here is CASSAEGFGGTDTQYF. DNA for the CDR3: TGTGCCAGCAGCGCGGAGGGGTTCGGTGGCACAGATACGCAGTATTTT.

CDR3: CASSYGGAGANVLTF. DNA for the CDR3: TGTGCCAGCAGTTACGGAGGGGCTGGGGCCAACGTCCTGACTTTC. The chain is built from TRBV6-5 and TRBJ2-6; TRBD2 is a possible D gene (6 bases). Germline V gives CDR1 MNHEY, CDR2 SVGAGI. The CDR3 totals 15 residues. Trimming left V 2 bases short and J 2 bases short, with 7 bases between.

The chain is built from TRBV4-1 and TRBJ2-1; D remains unclear. The ends were cut back, 0 bases at V and 0 bases at J, with 6 bases in the middle. Per germline, CDR1 MGHRA and CDR2 YSYEKL. There are 15 residues in the CDR3. CDR3 region: CASSQDLSSYNEQFF. CDR3 DNA sequence: TGCGCCAGCAGCCAAGATTTAAGCTCCTACAATGAGCAGTTCTTC.

The rearrangement uses TRBV6-5 and TRBJ2-3; D gene unclear. Germline CDR1 is MNHEY and CDR2 is SVGAGI. The CDR3 runs 15 residues. V was cut by 9 bases and J by 3 bases, with 19 bases left in between. CDR3 in amino acids: CARPWVQVRTDTQYF. The CDR3 DNA is TGTGCCAGGCCTTGGGTTCAGGTAAGGACAGATACGCAGTATTTT.

The gene calls are TRBV5-1 and TRBJ2-1; unclear D gene. V lost 0 bases, J lost 9 bases, and 4 bases lay in between. Germline CDR1 is SGHRS and CDR2 is YFSETQ. This CDR3 region has 11 residues. For the CDR3, the DNA is TGCGCCAGCAGCTTGGCAGGTGAGCAGTTCTTC. Its translation is CASSLAGEQFF.

V gene TRBV18 combines with J gene TRBJ1-3, with D maybe TRBD1 (6 bases). V gave up 5 bases and J gave up 0 bases, with 14 bases separating them. Germline CDR1 is KGHSH and CDR2 is LQKENI. CDR3 length: 16 residues. This CDR3 reads CASSLTLDSSGNTIYF. The CDR3 DNA follows: TGTGCCAGCTCATTAACGCTGGACAGCTCTGGAAACACCATATATTTT.

The chain has TRBV6-5 and TRBJ1-6, with 11 positions matching TRBD1. Germline loops: CDR1 MNHEY, CDR2 SVGAGI. The trim removed 5 bases at V and 7 bases at J, leaving 1 base unmatched. This CDR3 spans 14 amino acids. Written as DNA, the CDR3 is TGTGCCAGCAGTAGGGACAGGGGGAATTCACCCCTCCACTTT. This codes for CASSRDRGNSPLHF.

The V call is TRBV28, the J call TRBJ2-7; no clear D. The CDR3 totals 11 residues. Deletions cut 4 bases from V and 2 bases from J, with 3 bases between. Per the germline V gene, CDR1 is MDHEN and CDR2 is SYDVKM. The CDR3 region has the DNA TGTGCCAGCAGTTGGGCCTACGAGCAGTACTTC. This translates into CASSWAYEQYF.

The J gene is TRBJ2-4, the V gene TRBV5-6; D is perhaps TRBD1 (5 bases). CDR3 length: 15 amino acids. Germline V CDR1 and CDR2: SGHDT, YYEEEE. The V end lost 4 bases, the J end lost 1 base, and 12 bases lay between the germline ends. The chain's CDR3 is CASSPGHSAKNIQYF. For the CDR3, the DNA is TGTGCCAGCAGCCCCGGACACTCGGCCAAAAACATTCAGTACTTC.

The chain uses TRBV7-9 and TRBJ2-7; TRBD1 agrees at 9 bases. The germline V gene encodes CDR1 SEHNR and CDR2 FQNEAQ (reference sequence). CDR3 length equals 16 residues. The trim removed 1 base at V and 1 base at J, leaving 5 bases unmatched. CDR3 in amino acids: CASSLGYGTGSYEQYF. CDR3 nucleotide sequence: TGTGCCAGCAGCTTAGGCTATGGGACAGGGTCCTACGAGCAGTACTTC. The entire variable domain, with the rest obtained from reference TRBV7-9 and TRBJ2-7, is as follows: DTGVSQNPRHKITKRGQNVTFRCDPISEHNRLYWYRQTLGQGPEFLTYFQNEAQLEKSRLLSDRFSAERPKGSFSTLEIQRTEQGDSAMYLCASSLGYGTGSYEQYFGPGTRLTVT.

This chain uses TRBV4-1 with TRBJ1-1; the D is unclear. Germline CDR1 is MGHRA and CDR2 is YSYEKL. V dropped 1 base and J dropped 5 bases, with 8 bases sitting between them. The CDR3 is 13 residues long. CDR3 bases: TGCGCCAGCAGCCAAGGTGGGAAGACTGAAGCTTTCTTT. Translating it yields CASSQGGKTEAFF.

This chain connects TRBV7-3 to TRBJ2-3, with TRBD2 matching 8 bases. The CDR3 is made up of 14 amino acids. Germline assignment: CDR1 SGHTA and CDR2 FQGTGA. Unmatched junction bases numbered 5, after V lost 5 bases and J lost 4 bases. Here the CDR3 DNA reads TGTGCCAGCAGCCCCGGGAGGGCCTCAGATACGCAGTATTTT. Protein product: CASSPGRASDTQYF.

V and J are TRBV4-2 and TRBJ2-5; no definite D call. The CDR3 contains 15 residues. V was shortened by 0 bases and J by 4 bases, with 12 bases between the two germline ends. From germline, CDR1 is LGHNA and CDR2 YNFKEQ. In nucleotides, the CDR3 is TGTGCCAGCAGCCAAGATGTTGCAAGTATAGAGACCCAGTACTTC. It encodes CASSQDVASIETQYF.

This clone was detected once. J is TRBJ1-1 and V is TRBV18; TRBD1 agrees at 7 bases. Germline loops: CDR1 KGHSH, CDR2 LQKENI. This CDR3 has 14 amino acids. Trimming cost V 3 bases and J 6 bases; bases outside gene matches: 7. CDR3 sequence: CASSPRYQGAEAFF. Here the CDR3 DNA reads TGTGCCAGCTCACCGCGATACCAGGGGGCTGAAGCTTTCTTT.

This chain connects TRBV7-3 to TRBJ1-2; the match to TRBD1 covers 10 bases. V trimming: 6 bases; J trimming: 5 bases; junction bases outside the gene matches: 12. This CDR3 contains 16 residues. Germline V lookup: CDR1 SGHTA, CDR2 FQGTGA. The CDR3 sequence is CASSYHPGTGDYGYTF. The CDR3, as DNA: TGTGCCAGCAGTTACCATCCCGGGACAGGGGATTATGGCTACACCTTC.

The V gene is TRBV27, the J gene TRBJ1-2, with 8 nucleotides matching TRBD1. From germline, CDR1 is MNHEY and CDR2 SMNVEV (reference sequence). The CDR3 spans 12 residues. With 8 bases clipped from V and 7 bases from J, the junction kept 6 bases outside the gene matches. CDR3 loop: CASRTGLGGYTF. The CDR3 region has the DNA TGTGCCAGCCGGACAGGGTTGGGTGGCTACACCTTC.

To note about this clone: The junction and the germline gene differ at one end; a read error may be behind it. The CDR3 sequence: CASSLSHRTGGNGYTF. The CDR3 DNA sequence: TGTGCCAGCAGTCTATCCCACCGGACAGGAGGGAATGGCTACACCTTC. V and J are TRBV27 and TRBJ1-2; 7 bases are shared with TRBD1. The CDR3 covers 16 residues. Germline loops: CDR1 MNHEY, CDR2 SMNVEV (reference sequence).

The J gene is TRBJ2-7, the V gene TRBV7-2; D ambiguous. V was cut by 7 bases and J by 0 bases, with 13 bases left in between. The germline V gene has CDR1 SGHTA and CDR2 FQGNSA. The CDR3 extends over 14 amino acids. CDR3: CASIPDLFSYEQYF. The CDR3 bases are TGTGCCAGCATACCCGACTTGTTCTCCTACGAGCAGTACTTC.